One sample yielded the 7 T cell receptor beta chains listed below, sequenced in a study of T-cell memory formation after mild COVID-19. Each CDR3 protein is one row after TCRdb ran MiXCR on the 5' RACE reads. The table shows roughly 100,000 distinct CDR3 sequences, with approximately 17% occurring only once. The source material was PBMCs or a T cell subset sorted from them (not recorded which). Receptor source: an adult woman who had mild COVID-19 (a few samples of this study predate the infection). Cell type and time point are not known.

The chain combines TRBV12-3 or TRBV12-4 with TRBJ1-3; a possible D gene is TRBD1 (5 bases). V was trimmed by 7 bases and J by 0 bases, leaving 10 bases between them. The CDR3 covers 14 residues. This CDR3 reads CASIRVFSGNTIYF. For the CDR3, the DNA is TGTGCCAGCATCAGGGTGTTCTCTGGAAACACCATATATTTT.

The rearrangement uses TRBV5-4 and TRBJ1-1, with D perhaps TRBD1 (5 bases). The CDR3 totals 15 residues. The germline V gene encodes CDR1 SGHNT and CDR2 YYREEE (reference sequence). Trimming removed 2 bases at V and 1 base at J, with 12 bases between. The CDR3 is CASSFWDVGNTEAFF. The CDR3, as DNA: TGTGCCAGCAGCTTTTGGGACGTAGGGAACACTGAAGCTTTCTTT.

This clonotype was seen only a few times. The chain joins TRBV7-9 to TRBJ1-1, with no clear D. Germline V gene data show CDR1 as SEHNR and CDR2 as FQNEAQ (reference sequence). The CDR3 is 12 amino acids. Between the trimmed V and J ends, which lost 5 bases and 5 bases, there was a span of 9 bases. The chain's CDR3 is CASSDIGTEAFF. The CDR3 DNA follows: TGTGCCAGCAGCGACATTGGGACTGAAGCTTTCTTT.

The gene calls are TRBV9 and TRBJ1-1; maybe TRBD1 (5 bases). This CDR3 comprises 15 residues. Germline V gene lookup returns CDR1 SGDLS and CDR2 YYNGEE. V was shortened by 3 bases and J by 0 bases, with 12 bases between the two germline ends. CDR3 coding DNA: TGTGCCAGCAGCGCTCAGGACATTATGAACACTGAAGCTTTCTTT. This translates into CASSAQDIMNTEAFF. Together with reference TRBV9 and TRBJ1-1, the CDR3 gives the full variable domain: DSGVTQTPKHLITATGQRVTLRCSPRSGDLSVYWYQQSLDQGLQFLIQYYNGEERAKGNILERFSAQQFPDLHSELNLSSLELGDSALYFCASSAQDIMNTEAFFGQGTRLTVV.

This clonotype was detected a few times. The genes are TRBV9 and TRBJ2-6, with D uncertain. The CDR3 totals 16 residues. V was trimmed by 0 bases and J by 0 bases, leaving 7 bases between them. CDR1 SGDLS and CDR2 YYNGEE come from the germline V gene. This chain's CDR3 is CASSVELHSGANVLTF. The CDR3 bases are TGTGCCAGCAGCGTAGAACTACACTCTGGGGCCAACGTCCTGACTTTC.

This clonotype was seen only a few times. V is TRBV5-1 and J is TRBJ2-1, with 14 bases fitting TRBD2. V gave up 4 bases and J gave up 8 bases; unmatched junction bases: 8. The CDR3 loop spans 16 amino acids. CDR1 SGHRS and CDR2 YFSETQ come from the germline V gene. CDR3 bases: TGCGCCAGCAGCCCTACAGGACTAGCGGGGGGATATGAGCAGTTCTTC. Its translation: CASSPTGLAGGYEQFF.

In its sample, this clonotype was seen a few times. The chain recombines TRBV24-1 with TRBJ2-1; 11 positions agree with TRBD2. CDR1 is KGHDR, CDR2 SFDVKD, per germline. Germline trimming cut 0 bases from V and 0 bases from J; bases unmatched to any gene: 15. This CDR3 has 22 amino acids. The CDR3 DNA reads as TGTGCCACCAGTGATTTGGGGGGCGAGGCTAGCGGGAGGCTAAGCTCCTACAATGAGCAGTTCTTC. Amino acids: CATSDLGGEASGRLSSYNEQFF.